These 22 T cell receptor beta chains were all obtained from the same sample, sequenced in a study of blood T cell repertoires in COVID-19 (dated by TCRdb to between 2020 and 2021). Preparation of the library involved the immunoSEQ multiplex PCR assay. TCRdb took over this immuneACCESS table, retaining in-frame rearrangements with V and J assigned. Such tables are incomplete; in checked studies, under half of the missing clones stem from an unresolved V gene, and the remainder is unexplained. This sample lists some 160,000 clones; about 77% were detected once. Together, the top ten hold roughly 4.3% of the sample. Specimen: peripheral blood. Receptor source: a man aged 55 to 70 with acute or convalescent COVID-19.

This clone has just one count. This chain uses TRBV28 with TRBJ2-7, with 9 bases matching TRBD1. CDR1 is MDHEN, CDR2 SYDVKM, per germline. V shed 6 bases, J shed 6 bases, and the junction held 9 bases outside the gene matches. CDR3 length equals 14 residues. CDR3 nucleotide sequence: TGTGCCAGCAGGTCCGGACAGGGGCAAGGCGAGCAGTACTTC. This translates into CASRSGQGQGEQYF.

This sequence joins TRBV15 and TRBJ1-2; D is unclear. The CDR3 runs to 13 residues. V was trimmed by 1 base and J by 3 bases, leaving 6 bases between them. Germline CDR1 and CDR2: LNHNV and YYDKDF (reference sequence). The CDR3 loop is CATSRASHYGYTF. As DNA, the CDR3 is TGTGCCACCAGCAGAGCTTCTCACTATGGCTACACCTTC.

The chain couples TRBV19 to TRBJ1-6; D is ambiguous. V lost 3 bases and J 6 bases, leaving 3 bases between the germline ends. This CDR3 contains 12 residues. Germline CDR1 LNHDA, CDR2 SQIVND (reference sequence). The CDR3 coding sequence is TGTGCCAGTAGTATTCGTAATTCACCCCTCCACTTT. Protein sequence: CASSIRNSPLHF.

On this clone: The identical CDR3 is also encoded by other nucleotide sequences in the sample. The DNA for the CDR3 is TGTGCCAGCAGCGAACAGGGGAGCTATGGCTACACCTTC. This gives the protein CASSEQGSYGYTF. The chain employs TRBV2 and TRBJ1-2, with 7 nucleotides matching TRBD1. Germline assignment: CDR1 SNHLY and CDR2 FYNNEI. The V segment lost 6 bases and the J segment 4 bases; nucleotides outside the gene matches: 5. This CDR3 has 13 amino acids.

This clone has more than one count but fewer than ten. The chain recombines TRBV9 with TRBJ2-5; weak D call: TRBD2 (5 bases). The ends were cut back, 0 bases at V and 5 bases at J, with 14 bases in the middle. The CDR3 sequence is 15 residues long. Germline CDR1 and CDR2: SGDLS and YYNGEE. CDR3 DNA: TGTGCCAGCAGCGTAGGAGACGGGATATGGGAGACCCAGTACTTC. Amino acids: CASSVGDGIWETQYF.

The rearrangement joins TRBV2 to TRBJ1-6; D remains ambiguous. The CDR3 has 14 residues. CDR1 and CDR2 from the germline V gene are SNHLY and FYNNEI. V was cut by 6 bases and J by 7 bases, with 13 bases left in between. The CDR3 nucleotides read TGTGCCAGCAGATCACGTGGGGAGAATTCACCCCTCCACTTT. Encoded protein: CASRSRGENSPLHF.

The genes are TRBV6-1 and TRBJ2-7; 9 nucleotides match TRBD2. Germline CDR1 and CDR2: MNHNS and SASEGT. This CDR3 is 16 amino acids long. V was clipped by 3 bases and J by 2 bases; unmatched bases: 8. CDR3 loop: CASSDALAGTAYEQYF. Written as DNA, the CDR3 is TGTGCCAGCAGTGACGCGCTAGCGGGGACCGCCTACGAGCAGTACTTC.

The rearrangement uses TRBV12-2 and TRBJ2-1; the table's D call of TRBD2 was not tested on the DNA. TRBV12-2 represents a pseudogene. This CDR3 is built from 18 residues. The CDR3 reads CASRPQPASGRGFNEQFF. The CDR3, as DNA: TGTGCAAGTCGCCCCCAGCCTGCTAGCGGGAGGGGCTTTAATGAGCAGTTCTTC.

This chain's CDR3 is CASSLPGATEQYF. For the CDR3, the DNA is TGTGCCAGCAGTTTGCCAGGGGCCACCGAGCAGTACTTC. This chain connects TRBV27 to TRBJ2-7, with D maybe TRBD1 (6 bases). Per germline, CDR1 MNHEY and CDR2 SMNVEV (reference sequence). The CDR3 covers 13 residues. V was trimmed by 3 bases and J by 6 bases, leaving 12 bases between them.

The chain recombines TRBV3-1 (or the pseudogene TRBV3-2) with TRBJ1-2; D gene ambiguous. Germline V gives CDR1 LGHDT, CDR2 YNNKEL (reference sequence). Trimming left V 5 bases short and J 3 bases short, with 7 bases between. The CDR3 spans 12 residues. CDR3 bases: TGTGCCAGCAGCGGCGGGTACTATGGCTACACCTTC. As protein: CASSGGYYGYTF.

The chain links TRBV4-1 to TRBJ2-2; 8 nucleotides match TRBD2. V was pared by 2 bases and J by 4 bases, with 3 bases of the junction left unmatched. CDR3 length: 15 amino acids. Germline loops: CDR1 MGHRA, CDR2 YSYEKL. For the CDR3, the DNA is TGCGCCAGCAGCCAACGGGAGGGTCCCACCGGGGAGCTGTTTTTT. Its translation is CASSQREGPTGELFF.

The CDR3 sequence: CASRPIAGGAHEQFF. CDR3 nucleotide sequence: TGTGCCAGCAGGCCTATAGCGGGAGGGGCCCATGAGCAGTTCTTC. This rearrangement joins TRBV6-7 to TRBJ2-1, with 11 bases lining up with TRBD2. TRBV6-7 is an open reading frame whose function is uncertain. V was clipped by 6 bases and J by 8 bases; unmatched bases: 9. The CDR3 consists of 15 residues.

The chain has TRBV11-2 and TRBJ1-1; a possible D gene is TRBD1 (5 bases). This CDR3 contains 14 residues. Germline loops: CDR1 SGHAT, CDR2 FQNNGV. With 5 bases removed from V and 3 bases from J, the gap between germline ends came to 13 bases. The CDR3 loop reads CASSPRGADTEAFF. The CDR3 coding sequence is TGTGCCAGCAGCCCCCGTGGGGCCGACACTGAAGCTTTCTTT. The full variable domain, its missing parts supplied by reference TRBV11-2 and TRBJ1-1, is EAGVAQSPRYKIIEKRQSVAFWCNPISGHATLYWYQQILGQGPKLLIQFQNNGVVDDSQLPKDRFSAERLKGVDSTLKIQPAKLEDSAVYLCASSPRGADTEAFFGQGTRLTVV.

The J gene is TRBJ2-2, the V gene TRBV9, with 11 bases that match TRBD2. The V and J ends lost 2 bases and 3 bases, in that order; junction bases with no gene match: 12. Per germline, CDR1 SGDLS and CDR2 YYNGEE. The CDR3 totals 19 residues. The CDR3 DNA reads TGTGCCAGCAGCGTCCCAAGACTAGCGGGACATACCGACACCGGGGAGCTGTTTTTT. Amino acids: CASSVPRLAGHTDTGELFF.

The V call is TRBV10-1, the J call TRBJ1-1, with D unresolved. The CDR3 contains 10 residues. V lost 6 bases to trimming and J lost 11 bases, with 10 bases between them. CDR1 is WNHNN and CDR2 is SYGVQD in the germline V gene (reference sequence). The CDR3: CASRSARAFF. The DNA for the CDR3 is TGCGCCAGCAGATCTGCTAGGGCTTTCTTT.

The chain recombines TRBV9 with TRBJ1-2; 9 bases agree with TRBD1. Germline V gives CDR1 SGDLS, CDR2 YYNGEE. Trimming at V came to 0 bases and at J to 5 bases, leaving 5 bases not matched to a gene. This CDR3 has 15 residues. The CDR3: CASSVEQGAGYGYTF. CDR3 DNA: TGTGCCAGCAGCGTAGAACAGGGGGCAGGGTATGGCTACACCTTC.

The V call is TRBV13, the J call TRBJ2-3, with D unresolved. This CDR3 has 13 residues. The V gene lost 5 bases and the J gene lost 3 bases, with 9 bases spanning the gap. Germline V gene sequence: CDR1 PRHDT, CDR2 FYEKMQ (reference sequence). The CDR3 DNA reads as TGTGCCAGCAGCCCACCGGGTACAGATACGCAGTATTTT. Amino acid sequence: CASSPPGTDTQYF.

The chain joins TRBV2 to TRBJ1-2; 10 bases are shared with TRBD1. The CDR3 is 15 residues long. In germline, CDR1 is SNHLY, CDR2 FYNNEI. J was trimmed by 4 bases and V by 3 bases; bases with no gene match: 5. CDR3 in amino acids: CASSDQWTGGYGYTF. In DNA form, the CDR3 reads TGTGCCAGCAGTGATCAGTGGACAGGGGGCTATGGCTACACCTTC.

The rearrangement joins TRBV5-1 to TRBJ1-6; no definite D call. The CDR3 sequence is 15 residues long. V lost 1 base and J lost 6, with 11 bases in between. CDR1 is SGHRS and CDR2 is YFSETQ in the germline V gene. The CDR3 region is CASSLNGISNSPLHF. The CDR3, as DNA: TGCGCCAGCAGCTTGAACGGGATAAGTAATTCACCCCTCCACTTT.

This clone occurred once. The chain employs TRBV10-3 and TRBJ2-7; 8 positions match TRBD2. Unmatched junction bases numbered 2, after V lost 0 bases and J lost 1 base. The CDR3 covers 15 residues. Germline V gene lookup returns CDR1 ENHRY and CDR2 SYGVKD. CDR3 sequence (DNA): TGTGCCATCAGTGAGTCGACGGGGGGGTCCTACGAGCAGTACTTC. Translation: CAISESTGGSYEQYF.

This chain connects TRBV2 to TRBJ1-5, with 9 bases fitting TRBD1. Germline trimming cut 7 bases from V and 0 bases from J; bases unmatched to any gene: 4. The CDR3 totals 15 residues. Germline V gene lookup returns CDR1 SNHLY and CDR2 FYNNEI. The CDR3 reads CASKETGGSNQPQHF. CDR3 in DNA: TGTGCCAGCAAAGAGACAGGGGGTAGCAATCAGCCCCAGCATTTT.

This clone occurred a few times. The rearrangement joins TRBV19 to TRBJ1-2; tentatively, D is TRBD1 (6 bases). V was clipped by 5 bases and J by 5 bases, with 15 bases between them. CDR3 size: 14 residues. The germline CDR1 and CDR2 sequences are LNHDA and SQIVND (reference sequence). CDR3 sequence (DNA): TGTGCCAGTAGTCCCCGGGACATAGCATATGGCTACACCTTC. Translation: CASSPRDIAYGYTF.